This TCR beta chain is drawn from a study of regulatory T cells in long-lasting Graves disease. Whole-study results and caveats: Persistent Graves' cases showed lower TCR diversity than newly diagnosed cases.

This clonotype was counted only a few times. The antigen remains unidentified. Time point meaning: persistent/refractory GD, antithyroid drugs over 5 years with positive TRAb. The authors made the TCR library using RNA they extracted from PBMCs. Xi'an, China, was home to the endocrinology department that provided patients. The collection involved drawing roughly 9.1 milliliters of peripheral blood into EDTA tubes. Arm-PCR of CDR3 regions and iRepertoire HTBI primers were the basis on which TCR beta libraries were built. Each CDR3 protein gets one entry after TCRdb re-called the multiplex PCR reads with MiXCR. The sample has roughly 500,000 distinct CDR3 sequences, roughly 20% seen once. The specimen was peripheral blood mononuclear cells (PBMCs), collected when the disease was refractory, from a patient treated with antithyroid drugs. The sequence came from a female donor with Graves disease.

The CDR3 DNA reads TGTGCCAGCAGTTTCCGGAGGTCCTACAATGAGCAGTTCTTC. This encodes CASSFRRSYNEQFF. The chain is built from TRBV27 and TRBJ2-1, with D tentatively TRBD2 (5 bases). There are 14 residues in the CDR3. Between the trimmed V and J ends, which lost 3 bases and 1 base, there was a span of 7 bases. Per the germline V gene, CDR1 is MNHEY and CDR2 is SMNVEV (reference sequence).